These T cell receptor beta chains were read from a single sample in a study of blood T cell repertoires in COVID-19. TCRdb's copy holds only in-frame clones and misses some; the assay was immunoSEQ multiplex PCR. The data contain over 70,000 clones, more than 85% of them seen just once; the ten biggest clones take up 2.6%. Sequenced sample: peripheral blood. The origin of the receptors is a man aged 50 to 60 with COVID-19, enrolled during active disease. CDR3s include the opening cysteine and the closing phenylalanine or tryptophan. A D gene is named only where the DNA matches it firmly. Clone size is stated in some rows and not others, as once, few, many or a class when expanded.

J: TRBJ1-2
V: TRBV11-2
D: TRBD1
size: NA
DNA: TGTGCCAGCAGCTTGGGACAGGAAAACTATGGCTACACCTTC
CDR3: CASSLGQENYGYTF

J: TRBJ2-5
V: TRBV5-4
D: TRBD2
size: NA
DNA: TGTGCCAGCAGCTTGACCGGGAGGCATCAAGAGACCCAGTACTTC
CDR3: CASSLTGRHQETQYF

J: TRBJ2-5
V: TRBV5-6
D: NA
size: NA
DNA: TGTGCCAGCAGCTTTACAGAGAACTACCAAGAGACCCAGTACTTC
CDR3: CASSFTENYQETQYF

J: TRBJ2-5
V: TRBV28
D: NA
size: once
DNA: TGTGCCAGCAGTCCGCCAACACCTCAAGAGACCCAGTACTTC
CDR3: CASSPPTPQETQYF

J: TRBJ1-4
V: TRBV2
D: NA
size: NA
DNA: TGTGCCAGCAGTGGGGCAGGGAAAGCTAATGAAAAACTGTTTTTT
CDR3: CASSGAGKANEKLFF

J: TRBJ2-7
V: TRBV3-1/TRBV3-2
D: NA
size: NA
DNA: TGTGCCAGCAGTCCCGGGACAATCCTAGACGAGCAGTACTTC
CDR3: CASSPGTILDEQYF

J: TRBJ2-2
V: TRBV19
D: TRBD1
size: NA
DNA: TGTGCCAGTAGTATACTGGGGACAGCGAACACCGGGGAGCTGTTTTTT
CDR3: CASSILGTANTGELFF

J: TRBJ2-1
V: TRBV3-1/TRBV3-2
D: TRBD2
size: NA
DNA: TGTGCCAGCAGCCGGGGACTAGATGTCGATGAGCAGTTCTTC
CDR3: CASSRGLDVDEQFF

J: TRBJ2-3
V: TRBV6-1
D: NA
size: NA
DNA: TGTGCCAGCAGTGAAGAAAGGCGGGACTCCCAGTATTTT
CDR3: CASSEERRDSQYF

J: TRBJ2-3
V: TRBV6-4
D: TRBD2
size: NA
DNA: TGTGCCAGCAGTGAACTAGCGGGAAGCACAGATACGCAGTATTTT
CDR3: CASSELAGSTDTQYF

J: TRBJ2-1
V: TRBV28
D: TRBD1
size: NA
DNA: TGTGCCAGCAGTTTAAGGGGGCTGAGCTACAATGAGCAGTTCTTC
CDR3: CASSLRGLSYNEQFF

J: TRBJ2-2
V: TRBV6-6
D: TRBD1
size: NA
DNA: TGTGCCAGCAGCTTAGCGAGGACAGGGACGGGCGGGGAGCTGTTTTTT
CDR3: CASSLARTGTGGELFF

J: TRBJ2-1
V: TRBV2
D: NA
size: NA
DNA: TGTGCCAGCAGTGAAACTTTTGCCAATGAGCAGTTCTTC
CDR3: CASSETFANEQFF

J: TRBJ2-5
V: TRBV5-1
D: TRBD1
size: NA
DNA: TGCGCCAGCAGCTCCGCGGGACAGGGGAGAGAGACCCAGTACTTC
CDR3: CASSSAGQGRETQYF

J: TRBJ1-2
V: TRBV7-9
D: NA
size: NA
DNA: TGTGCCAGCAGCTTAGCCTCAGGGGAGCTCTATGGCTACACCTTC
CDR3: CASSLASGELYGYTF

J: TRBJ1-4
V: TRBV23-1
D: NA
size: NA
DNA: TGCGCCAGCAGTCAATCTAAGGAGGCAAAACTGTTTTTT
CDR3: CASSQSKEAKLFF

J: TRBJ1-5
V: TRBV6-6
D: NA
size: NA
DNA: TGTGCCAGCCACCGGGAGGCAATGGGGTCCCAGCATTTT
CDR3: CASHREAMGSQHF

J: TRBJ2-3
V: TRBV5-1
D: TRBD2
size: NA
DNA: TGCGCCAGCAGCTCGGGACTAGCGGGAGGAACTAGCACAGATACGCAGTATTTT
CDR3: CASSSGLAGGTSTDTQYF

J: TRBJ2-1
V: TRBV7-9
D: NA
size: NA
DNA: TGTGCCAGCAGCTTAGGTCCAGGCTATGAGCAGTTCTTC
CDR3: CASSLGPGYEQFF

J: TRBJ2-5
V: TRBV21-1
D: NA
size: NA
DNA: TGTGCCAGCAGCAAAGCACCCTACTATAGCGGGGAGGAGACCCAGTACTTC
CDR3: CASSKAPYYSGEETQYF

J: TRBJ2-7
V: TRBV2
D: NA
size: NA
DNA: TGTGCCAGCAGTTTGGGGCCTCCGGACTTC
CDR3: CASSLGPPDF

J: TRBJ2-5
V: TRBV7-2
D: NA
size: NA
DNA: TGTGCCAGCAGCTTTGGGGGGGCAGAGACCCAGTACTTC
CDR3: CASSFGGAETQYF

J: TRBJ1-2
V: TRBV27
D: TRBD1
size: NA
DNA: TGTGCCAGCAGCCCTGACAGGGGATGGGGCTACACCTTC
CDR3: CASSPDRGWGYTF

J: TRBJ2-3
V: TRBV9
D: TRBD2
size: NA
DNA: TGTGCCAGCAGCGCGGGAGGGGGGCCGGATACGCAGTATTTT
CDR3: CASSAGGGPDTQYF

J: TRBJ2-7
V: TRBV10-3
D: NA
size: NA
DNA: TGTGCCATCAGTGATCGCGCCACCCCCTCAAGCTACGAGCAGTACTTC
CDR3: CAISDRATPSSYEQYF

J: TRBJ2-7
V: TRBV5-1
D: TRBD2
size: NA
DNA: TGCGCCAGCAGCTTGCCAGGGTCGGCTAGCGGAGGCTCCTACGAGCAGTACTTC
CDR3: CASSLPGSASGGSYEQYF

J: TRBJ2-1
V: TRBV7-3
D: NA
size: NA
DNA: TGTGCCAGCAGCCCGCTAAGTACAGCAGGGGATTTGGGCAATGAGCAGTTCTTC
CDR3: CASSPLSTAGDLGNEQFF

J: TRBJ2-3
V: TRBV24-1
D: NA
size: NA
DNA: TGTGCCACCAGTGACCGACGACTAGGGGATACGCAGTATTTT
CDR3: CATSDRRLGDTQYF

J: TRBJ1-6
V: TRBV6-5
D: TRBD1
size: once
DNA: TGTGCCAGCAGTTCCAGACCGGGACAGCATAATTCACCCCTCCACTTT
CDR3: CASSSRPGQHNSPLHF

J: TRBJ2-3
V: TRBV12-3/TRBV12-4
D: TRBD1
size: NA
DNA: TGTGCCAGCAGTGCGGACAGGGGAAATACGCAGTATTTT
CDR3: CASSADRGNTQYF

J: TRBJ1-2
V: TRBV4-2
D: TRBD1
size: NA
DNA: TGTGCCAGCAGCCAGGGTCCCGGGACAGGGGGCATAGGGGGCTACACCTTC
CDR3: CASSQGPGTGGIGGYTF

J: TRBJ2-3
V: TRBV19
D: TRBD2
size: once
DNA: TGTGCCAGCCAATCTAGCGGAGTTAGCACAGATACGCAGTATTTT
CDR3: CASQSSGVSTDTQYF

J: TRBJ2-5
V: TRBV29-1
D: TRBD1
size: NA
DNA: TGCAGCGTTTGGACAGGGGGAGAGACCCAGTACTTC
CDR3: CSVWTGGETQYF

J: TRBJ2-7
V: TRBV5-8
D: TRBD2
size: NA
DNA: TGTGCCAGCACCGAACTAGCGGTCCGAGGGTACTTC
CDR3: CASTELAVRGYF

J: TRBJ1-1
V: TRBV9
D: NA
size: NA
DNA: TGTGCCACTAGCAGGTCTTTGAACACTGAAGCTTTCTTT
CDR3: CATSRSLNTEAFF

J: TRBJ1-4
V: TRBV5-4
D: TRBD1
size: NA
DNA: TGTGCCAGCAGCATAGGGACAGACGCAGAAAAACTGTTTTTT
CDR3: CASSIGTDAEKLFF

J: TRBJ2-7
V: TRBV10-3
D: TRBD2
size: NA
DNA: TGTGCCACCAGCGGGAGGAGCTCCTACGAGCAGTACTTC
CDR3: CATSGRSSYEQYF

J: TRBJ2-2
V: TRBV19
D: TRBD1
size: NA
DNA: TGTGCCAGTAGTATGGGACAGGCGAACACCGGGGAGCTGTTTTTT
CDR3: CASSMGQANTGELFF

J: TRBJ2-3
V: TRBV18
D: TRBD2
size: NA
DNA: TGTGCCAGCTCACCAGCTAGCGGGAGGGCCCCAGATACGCAGTATTTT
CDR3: CASSPASGRAPDTQYF

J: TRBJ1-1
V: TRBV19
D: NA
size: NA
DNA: TGTGCCAGTAGTAATCCGGGGAACACTGAAGCTTTCTTT
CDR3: CASSNPGNTEAFF

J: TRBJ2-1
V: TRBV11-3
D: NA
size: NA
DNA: TGTGCCAGCAGCCGGAGGGGGGGTTCAGATGAGCAGTTCTTC
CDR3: CASSRRGGSDEQFF

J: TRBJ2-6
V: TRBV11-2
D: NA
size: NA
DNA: TGTGCCAGCAGCTTACCCCGGGTCTCTGGGGCCAACGTCCTGACTTTC
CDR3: CASSLPRVSGANVLTF

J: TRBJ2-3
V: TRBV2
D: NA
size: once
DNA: TGTGCCAGCAGCCCGGGTTGGACGCAGTATTTT
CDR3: CASSPGWTQYF

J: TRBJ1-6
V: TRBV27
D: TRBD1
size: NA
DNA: TGTGCCAGCAGTGTTTCAGACAGGGCTCCCCTCCACTTT
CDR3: CASSVSDRAPLHF

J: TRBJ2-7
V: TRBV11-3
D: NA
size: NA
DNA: TGTGCCAGCAGCTTAGGGAACCGGAGGGGGGGAAGCGAGCAGTACTTC
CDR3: CASSLGNRRGGSEQYF